These T cell receptor beta chains were read from a single sample in a study of blood T cell repertoires in COVID-19. The method was immunoSEQ multiplex PCR; TCRdb's version includes in-frame clones alone and lacks a portion of them. The table lists about 200,000 clones, roughly 90% of them singletons, with 1.5% to 2% in the top ten. The sequencing input was peripheral blood. The receptors were gathered from a young man with active or convalescent COVID-19. CDR3s include the opening cysteine and the closing phenylalanine or tryptophan. The order of the fields is D gene, V gene, clone size, J gene, CDR3 DNA, CDR3 protein. The D gene is left open where the match is weak. A clone size is listed for some rows: how often the clone was seen (once, few, many), or a class if it is expanded.

TRBD2	TRBV7-3	.	TRBJ2-7	TGTGCCAGCAGCTTAAAATCTCTAGCGGGGGGTCACGAGCAGTACTTC	CASSLKSLAGGHEQYF
.	TRBV20-1	.	TRBJ1-1	TGCAGTGCTAGTTCTTTGCAGGAAGGAGGCGCTGAAGCTTTCTTT	CSASSLQEGGAEAFF
TRBD1	TRBV18	.	TRBJ1-1	TGTGCCAGCTCACCACCGGGACAGGGAGTGAGCACTGAAGCTTTCTTT	CASSPPGQGVSTEAFF
.	TRBV29-1	.	TRBJ2-1	TGCAGCGTTCTAGGACTCGATACCTACAATGAGCAGTTCTTC	CSVLGLDTYNEQFF
.	TRBV19	.	TRBJ2-6	TGTGCCAGCCGACATGAAACAGGGTTCGGGGCCAACGTCCTGACTTTC	CASRHETGFGANVLTF
TRBD2	TRBV5-4	.	TRBJ2-1	TGTGCCAGCATGGAGATGAGACTAGCGGGAGTCGGCAATGAGCAGTTCTTC	CASMEMRLAGVGNEQFF
TRBD2	TRBV7-8	.	TRBJ2-3	TGTGCCAGCAGCTTAGGGACTAGCGGGGTCGATACGCAGTATTTT	CASSLGTSGVDTQYF
TRBD2	TRBV5-6	.	TRBJ2-4	TGTGCCAGCAGGCTTATAGCGGGGGGCACAGACATTCAGTACTTC	CASRLIAGGTDIQYF
TRBD2	TRBV7-3	.	TRBJ2-7	TGTGCCAGCAGCACCCTAGCGGGCCAATCCTACGAGCAGTACTTC	CASSTLAGQSYEQYF
TRBD2	TRBV2	.	TRBJ2-3	TGTGCCAGCAGGGTACTAGGGACTAGCGGGGGAGGCACAGATACGCAGTATTTT	CASRVLGTSGGGTDTQYF
.	TRBV5-1	.	TRBJ2-2	TGCGCCAGCAGCTTGGGTGCGGGATTATTATCAAGACAGGGACAGACCGGGGAGCTGTTTTTT	CASSLGAGLLSRQGQTGELFF
TRBD1	TRBV2	.	TRBJ1-6	TGTGCCAGACGGACAGGGGGAGAAGGGCCCCTCCACTTT	CARRTGGEGPLHF
.	TRBV7-2	.	TRBJ2-7	TGTGCCAGCAGCTTAGGGTACAGGAATAGTTTCTACGAGCAGTACTTC	CASSLGYRNSFYEQYF
TRBD2	TRBV6-5	.	TRBJ2-1	TGTGCCAGTAGCGGGCTAGCGGGATTGGATGAGCAGTTCTTC	CASSGLAGLDEQFF
TRBD1	TRBV2	.	TRBJ1-5	TGTGCCAGCAGTGCCCGGGACAGGGAATATAGCAATCAGCCCCAGCATTTT	CASSARDREYSNQPQHF
TRBD2	TRBV7-7	.	TRBJ2-7	TGTGCTAGCAGCTTTAGAACCCCCCTGAGGTTGGCGGGAGACTACTACGAGCAGTACTTC	CASSFRTPLRLAGDYYEQYF
.	TRBV7-2	few	TRBJ1-6	TGTGCCAGCAGTATTACAGGGATGGATTCACCCCTCCACTTT	CASSITGMDSPLHF
.	TRBV21-1	once	TRBJ2-7	TGTGCCAGCAGCAGTGGACTCTACGAGCAGTACTTC	CASSSGLYEQYF
TRBD2	TRBV2	.	TRBJ2-5	TGTGCCAGCAGTGACCCCGGGACTAGCGGGGGGGAGACCCAGTACTTC	CASSDPGTSGGETQYF
TRBD2	TRBV2	.	TRBJ2-7	TGTGCCAGCAGTGGTGTTGCGGGGGTGGGGCAGTACTTC	CASSGVAGVGQYF
.	TRBV15	once	TRBJ2-1	TGTGCCACCAGCAGACCCGAGACAGGTATTAATGAGCAGTTCTTC	CATSRPETGINEQFF